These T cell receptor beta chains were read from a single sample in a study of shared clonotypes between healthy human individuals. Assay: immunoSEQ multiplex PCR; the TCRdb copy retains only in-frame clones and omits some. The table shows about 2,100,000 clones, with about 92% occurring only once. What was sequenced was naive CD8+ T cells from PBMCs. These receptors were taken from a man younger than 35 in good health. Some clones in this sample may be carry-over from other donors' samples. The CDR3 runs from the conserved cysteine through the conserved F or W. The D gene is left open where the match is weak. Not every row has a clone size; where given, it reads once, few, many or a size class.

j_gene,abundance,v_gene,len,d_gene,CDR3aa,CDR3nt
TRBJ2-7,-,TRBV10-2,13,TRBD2,CATSTGGVYEQYF,TGCGCCACCTCGACGGGGGGTGTGTACGAGCAGTACTTC
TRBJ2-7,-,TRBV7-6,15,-,CASSLVQGLSYEQYF,TGTGCCAGCAGCTTAGTGCAGGGATTATCCTACGAGCAGTACTTC
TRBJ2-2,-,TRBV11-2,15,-,CASSLELGGPGELFF,TGTGCCAGCAGCTTAGAACTAGGGGGTCCAGGGGAGCTGTTTTTT
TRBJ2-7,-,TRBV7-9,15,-,CASSLVTGAIFEQYF,TGTGCCAGCAGCTTAGTGACGGGAGCCATCTTCGAGCAGTACTTC
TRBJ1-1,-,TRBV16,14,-,CASSPGGARTEAFF,TGTGCCAGCAGCCCCGGCGGGGCCCGGACTGAAGCTTTCTTT
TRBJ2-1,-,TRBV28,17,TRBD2,CASSLRVGRTSVSGQFF,TGTGCCAGCAGTTTAAGGGTGGGACGGACTAGCGTAAGTGGGCAGTTCTTC
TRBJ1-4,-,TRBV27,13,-,CASSLRGNEKLFF,TGTGCCAGCAGCCTAAGGGGGAATGAAAAACTGTTTTTT
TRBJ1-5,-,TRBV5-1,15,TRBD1,CASSLDRGLGQPQHF,TGCGCCAGCAGCCTGGACAGGGGGCTCGGTCAGCCCCAGCATTTT
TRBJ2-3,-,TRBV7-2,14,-,CASSSLPGTDTQYF,TGTGCCAGCAGCTCCCTGCCGGGCACGGATACGCAGTATTTT
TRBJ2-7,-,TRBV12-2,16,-,CASRPVPTGRTYEQYF,TGTGCAAGTCGCCCCGTACCGACAGGGAGGACCTACGAGCAGTACTTC
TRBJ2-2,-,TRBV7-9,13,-,CASSLTLTRELFF,TGTGCCAGCAGCTTAACGTTAACCCGGGAGCTGTTTTTT
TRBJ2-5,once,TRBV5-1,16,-,CASSLVPDGLQETQYF,TGCGCCAGCAGCTTGGTCCCTGACGGACTCCAAGAGACCCAGTACTTC
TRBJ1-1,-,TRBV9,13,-,CASSPGLIYWAFF,TGTGCCAGCAGCCCGGGACTTATATATTGGGCTTTCTTT